What follows are 16 T cell receptor beta chains derived from one specimen sequenced in a study of T-cell reconstitution after alpha-beta-depleted transplantation in children. Unique molecular identifiers tagged the TCRbeta library. TCRdb fed the PCR reads into MiXCR, producing one record per CDR3 protein. Among approximately 6,800 distinct CDR3 sequences listed, roughly 5% were seen once. This specimen was PBMCs, mostly from graft donor cells, taken 180 days after TCRalphabeta/CD19-depleted stem cell transplant. All receptors derive from a child younger than two who had a stem cell transplant for acute myeloid leukemia, so the T cells may come from the graft donor.

In this sample, this clonotype turned up many times. This chain uses TRBV9 with TRBJ2-1; possible D gene TRBD1, 5 bases. Germline V gene lookup returns CDR1 SGDLS and CDR2 YYNGEE. The CDR3 covers 15 residues. V was cut by 0 bases and J by 4 bases, with 11 bases left in between. CDR3: CASSVGTTTYNEQFF. The DNA of the CDR3 is TGTGCCAGCAGCGTAGGGACAACTACATACAATGAGCAGTTCTTC.

J is TRBJ1-1 and V is TRBV6-1; D not certain. Germline V CDR1 and CDR2: MNHNS, SASEGT. The CDR3 consists of 14 residues. V was trimmed by 2 bases and J by 3 bases, leaving 10 bases between them. CDR3 protein: CASSEWGGDTEAFF. The CDR3 region has the DNA TGTGCCAGCAGTGAATGGGGTGGGGACACTGAAGCTTTCTTT.

At least ten counts were recorded for this clonotype. This chain joins TRBV5-1 and TRBJ2-7, with 9 positions matching TRBD1. The CDR3 extends over 14 amino acids. Looked up from germline, CDR1 is SGHRS and CDR2 is YFSETQ. With V trimmed by 4 bases and J by 4 bases, 6 bases remained unmatched. CDR3: CASSQQGASYEQYF. In DNA, the CDR3 is TGCGCCAGCAGCCAACAGGGGGCATCGTACGAGCAGTACTTC.

This clonotype was picked up many times. This chain uses TRBV4-1 with TRBJ2-3; TRBD2 matches 8 bases. The CDR3 length is 17 residues. The V gene end was trimmed by 4 bases and the J gene end by 5 bases; junction bases not matched to a gene: 14. CDR1 and CDR2 from the germline V gene are MGHRA and YSYEKL. The CDR3 bases are TGCGCCAGCAGCCGCCCCCGGGAAACAGCGGGAGTAGATACGCAGTATTTT. Amino acids: CASSRPRETAGVDTQYF.

In this sample, this clonotype turned up many times. V usage is TRBV6-2 or TRBV6-3 and J usage is TRBJ2-1, with D perhaps matching TRBD1 or TRBD2 (5 bases each). The V end lost 5 bases, the J end lost 8 bases, and 13 bases lay between the germline ends. CDR3 length equals 13 residues. Germline CDR1 MNHEY, CDR2 SVGEGT. The CDR3 region has the DNA TGTGCCAGCAGTGCCTTCCTGGGGGATGAGCAGTTCTTC. As protein: CASSAFLGDEQFF.

By proportion, this clonotype is medium-sized. The rearrangement uses TRBV4-3 and TRBJ2-7, with a possible D match to TRBD2 (6 bases). The CDR3 runs 13 residues. Germline assignment: CDR1 LGHNA and CDR2 YSLEER. V gave up 0 bases and J gave up 9 bases, with 12 bases separating them. Written as DNA, the CDR3 is TGCGCCAGCAGCCAAGACCCAGGGACTGGGCAGTACTTC. Its protein product is CASSQDPGTGQYF.

This sequence joins TRBV11-3 and TRBJ2-2; TRBD2 is a possible D gene (6 bases). The CDR3 loop spans 17 amino acids. Germline assignment: CDR1 SGHNT and CDR2 YENEEA. V lost 1 base, J lost 3 bases, and 15 bases lay in between. The CDR3 region has the DNA TGTGCCAGCAGCTTAGTGATGGGGACTTGGGACACCGGGGAGCTGTTTTTT. Translating gives CASSLVMGTWDTGELFF.

The table lists this clonotype with many counts. The V call is TRBV5-6, the J call TRBJ2-3; D ambiguous. Germline CDR1 is SGHDT and CDR2 is YYEEEE. V lost 4 bases, J lost 8 bases, and 17 bases lay in between. CDR3 size: 14 residues. The CDR3 DNA is TGTGCCAGCAGCGCAGACTCCCCGAAGGTTACGCAGTATTTT. It yields the protein CASSADSPKVTQYF.

This clonotype was recorded at least ten times. The chain combines TRBV19 with TRBJ1-1; TRBD1 is a possible D gene (5 bases). The CDR3 has 12 residues. Germline values: CDR1 LNHDA, CDR2 SQIVND (reference sequence). Trimming took off 5 bases at V and 10 bases at J, with 14 bases between the two ends. The DNA of the CDR3 is TGTGCCAGTAGTCGCGACGGGGCTGGAGCTTTCTTT. As protein: CASSRDGAGAFF.

This chain connects TRBV12-3 or TRBV12-4 to TRBJ2-6; D unresolved. V was cut by 7 bases and J by 0 bases, with 7 bases left in between. There are 14 residues in the CDR3. The DNA for the CDR3 is TGTGCCAGCACCCGCGTCTCTGGGGCCAACGTCCTGACTTTC. Encoded protein: CASTRVSGANVLTF.

This clonotype was seen ten or more times. The chain has TRBV20-1 and TRBJ1-5, with TRBD1 identical over 7 bases. The CDR3 covers 14 residues. Germline V CDR1 and CDR2: DFQATT, SNEGSKA (reference sequence). Germline trimming cut 5 bases from V and 2 bases from J; bases unmatched to any gene: 6. The CDR3 DNA is TGCAGTGCTCTCAGGGGGGGAGGCAATCAGCCCCAGCATTTT. It encodes CSALRGGGNQPQHF.

Of note for this clonotype: A much larger clone is a single base away; this may be a read error. CDR3 coding DNA: TGTGCCTGCAGGCATCAGGGGGATGGGTATCGCGAGCAGTACTTC. It translates to CACRHQGDGYREQYF. This rearrangement joins TRBV12-2 to TRBJ2-7; no DNA check was done on the table's D call, TRBD1. TRBV12-2 is an annotated pseudogene. The CDR3 runs to 15 residues.

This clonotype has ten or more counts. V usage is TRBV12-3 or TRBV12-4 and J usage is TRBJ2-7; 15 nucleotides agree with TRBD2. V lost 4 bases, J lost 12 bases, and 7 bases stayed unmatched. The CDR3 totals 14 residues. The CDR3 DNA sequence: TGTGCCAGCAGTTCGGGACTAGCGGGAGGCAGTCGGTACTTC. Protein: CASSSGLAGGSRYF.

In this sample, this clonotype turned up many times. This chain links TRBV10-3 with TRBJ2-5, with D maybe TRBD2 (6 bases). The CDR3 is 14 amino acids. The germline gives CDR1 ENHRY, CDR2 SYGVKD. Trimming cost V 6 bases and J 9 bases, with 20 bases left between them. CDR3 sequence: CAISHSSEPGAQYF. CDR3 DNA sequence: TGTGCCATCAGCCATTCTAGCGAGCCGGGGGCCCAGTACTTC.

By sample share, this clonotype is medium-sized. This sequence joins TRBV9 and TRBJ2-1; 7 bases are shared with TRBD1. Germline CDR1 SGDLS, CDR2 YYNGEE. The CDR3 covers 14 residues. V was clipped by 0 bases and J by 7 bases; unmatched bases: 4. CDR3: CASSVDRGRNEQFF. CDR3 DNA sequence: TGTGCCAGCAGCGTAGACAGGGGTCGGAATGAGCAGTTCTTC.

This clonotype was observed at least ten times. This sequence joins TRBV4-2 and TRBJ2-1; weak D call: TRBD1 (5 bases). The germline V gene has CDR1 LGHNA and CDR2 YNFKEQ. The CDR3 length is 13 residues. The germline V and J ends were trimmed by 3 bases and 6 bases, with 9 bases remaining between them. The CDR3: CASSHDSLNEQFF. The CDR3 DNA reads as TGTGCCAGCAGCCACGACAGCCTCAATGAGCAGTTCTTC.